This TCR beta chain was sequenced for a study of T cell responses to AZD1222 COVID-19 vaccine. TCRdb's copy holds only in-frame clones and misses some; the assay was immunoSEQ multiplex PCR. The sample gives 180,000 or so clones, around 94% of which show up once; approximately 2.5% is in the top ten. The sequences come from peripheral blood, collected on day 0 of AZD1222 vaccination. This clonotype was obtained from an adult in good health.

This CDR3 reads CASSAYLTGDYGYTF. For the CDR3, the DNA is TGTGCCAGCAGCGCGTACTTGACAGGGGACTATGGCTACACCTTC. J is TRBJ1-2 and V is TRBV11-2; 8 nucleotides match TRBD1. Trimming took 5 bases from V and 3 from J; bases not matched to a gene: 8. Per the germline V gene, CDR1 is SGHAT and CDR2 is FQNNGV. CDR3 size: 15 residues.